The TCR beta chain under discussion was sequenced for a study of blood T cells in healthy people across ages (dated by TCRdb to the mid-2010s). In the study overall: In model experiments, template switching captured roughly one uniquely barcoded TCR beta cDNA molecule for every two T cells. Using deep sequencing normalized with unique cDNA molecular identifiers, the study measured how TCR beta repertoire diversity changes with age. The donors were split into four age groups: young (average approximately 16 years), middle-aged (roughly 40), aged (about 62) and long-lived (roughly 88). To avoid experimental bias, donors of different ages were spread randomly across the sequencing lanes. The study analyzed two additional independent replicas of 1 million unique cDNA reads from the same blood draw for two donors, one aged 18 to 30 and one aged 80 or older.

Libraries were made using 5' RACE. Reads for this sample came from an Illumina HiSeq 2500. A second about 7 to 12 cycle PCR used a sample-barcoded 5' primer and a J-beta primer mix. A unique molecular identifier was introduced onto each TCR beta cDNA molecule by a template-switch 5' adaptor carrying 12 random nucleotides. Each sample yielded at least 2.5 million CDR3-containing paired-end reads. First-strand cDNA synthesis was performed from all RNA using the Mint cDNA synthesis kit, with priming by a TRBC-specific oligonucleotide. After uracil-DNA glycosylase treatment, a first 18-cycle PCR used universal primers M1SS and BC2_uni_R on all cDNA. Per the source publication's procedure: Each sample was normalized by randomly selecting 1 million high-quality reads, each carrying a distinct molecular identifier. Instead of being binned into consensus sequences, reads that shared molecular identifiers were thrown out. CDR3 identification, clonotype clustering and error correction used MiTCR with a Q25 quality threshold and the strictest error-elimination algorithm. A nonparametric unseen species model using Euler transformation provided a lower-bound estimate of total TCR beta diversity. TCRdb ran its own pipeline on the public reads, namely fastp trimming at Q25 and MiXCR clone calling, and kept in-frame beta chains. Records with the same CDR3 protein are collapsed into one entry carrying the most frequent genes and DNA. TCRdb's processing, not the study's, gives the V and J calls here. A total of about 670,000 distinct CDR3 sequences appear in this sample, approximately 52% of them only once. Together, the top ten hold approximately 15% of the sample.

For this clonotype: The antigen it recognizes is unknown. Base qualities are not at hand, and no much larger clone is one base apart.

V gives up 7 bases and J gives up 8 bases, and the segment between their germline ends measures 21 bases. The CDR3 contains 15 residues, cysteine and phenylalanine counted. Only CDR3 DNA is held: 45 bases, read in frame from base 1. Per the germline V gene, MNHEY is the CDR1 and SVGEGT is the CDR2. The 39 donors, aged about 6 to 100 years, were systemically healthy Caucasian individuals from Russia. Each donor gave ten milliliters of peripheral blood, collected into EDTA-treated Vacutainer tubes. PBMCs were isolated by Ficoll-Paque density-gradient centrifugation, with at least 7 million obtained per sample. Total RNA, at least 5.5 micrograms per sample, was extracted from PBMCs with Trizol reagent. For every donor, flow cytometry on a PBMC aliquot measured the percentage of naive CD45RAhigh/CD27high T cells. Results and caveats for the whole study, not just this receptor: Estimates of total diversity based on one million sequenced T cells were considered lower bounds and underestimates. Because the CMV infection status of the donors was unknown, age-related changes in expanded clonotypes may potentially have been confounded. As age increased, observed TCR beta diversity per million T cells dropped in a roughly linear way, and a significant reduction was already evident by age 40. There was a strong correlation between observed TCR beta diversity and the percentage of naive T cells measured by flow cytometry. Since profiling was done on bulk unsorted PBMCs, naive and antigen-experienced compartments could not be conclusively compared. Compared with the aged group, the long-lived group had more naive CD4+ T cells, fewer expanded clones and increased TCR diversity, suggesting age selection.

The chain couples TRBV6-2 or TRBV6-3 to TRBJ2-1; the D gene assignment is ambiguous. The sequencing input was blood. This receptor was taken from a woman aged 80 or over in good health. The bases read TGTGCCAGCACTATGAAGTCTACGAATATCGATGAGCAGTTCTTC. This gives the protein CASTMKSTNIDEQFF.